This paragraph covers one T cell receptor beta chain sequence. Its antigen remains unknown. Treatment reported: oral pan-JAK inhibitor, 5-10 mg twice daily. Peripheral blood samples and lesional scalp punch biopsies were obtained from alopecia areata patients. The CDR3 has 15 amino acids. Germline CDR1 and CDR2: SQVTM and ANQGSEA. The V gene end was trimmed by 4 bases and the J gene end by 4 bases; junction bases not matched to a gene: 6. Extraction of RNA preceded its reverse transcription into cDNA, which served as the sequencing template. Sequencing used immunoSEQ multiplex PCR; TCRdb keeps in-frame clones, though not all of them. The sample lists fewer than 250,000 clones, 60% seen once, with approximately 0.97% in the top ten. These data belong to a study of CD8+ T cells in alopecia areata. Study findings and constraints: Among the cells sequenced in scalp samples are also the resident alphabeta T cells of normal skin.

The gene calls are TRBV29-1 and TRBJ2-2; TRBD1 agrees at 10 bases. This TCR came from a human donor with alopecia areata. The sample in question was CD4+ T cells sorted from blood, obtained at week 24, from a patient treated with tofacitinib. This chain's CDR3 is CSVGSGTGVTGELFF. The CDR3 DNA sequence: TGCAGCGTTGGATCCGGGACAGGGGTCACCGGGGAGCTGTTTTTT.